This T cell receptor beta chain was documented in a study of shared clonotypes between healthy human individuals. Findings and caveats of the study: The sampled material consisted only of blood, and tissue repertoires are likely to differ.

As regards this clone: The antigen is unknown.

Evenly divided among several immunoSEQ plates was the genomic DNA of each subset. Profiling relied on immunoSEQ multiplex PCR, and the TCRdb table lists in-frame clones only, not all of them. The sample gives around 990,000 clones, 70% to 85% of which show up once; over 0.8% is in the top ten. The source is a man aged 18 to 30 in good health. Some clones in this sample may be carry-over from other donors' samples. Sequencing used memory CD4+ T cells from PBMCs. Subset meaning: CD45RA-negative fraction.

The CDR3 here is CASSKGDPDYNEQFF. CDR3 DNA: TGTGCCAGCAGCAAGGGGGACCCGGATTACAATGAGCAGTTCTTC. This chain joins TRBV11-3 and TRBJ2-1; possibly TRBD1 for D (6 bases). This CDR3 contains 15 residues. V was cut by 5 bases and J by 4 bases, with 15 bases left in between. Germline V gene lookup returns CDR1 SGHNT and CDR2 YENEEA.